The 15 T cell receptor beta chains given below trace back to one sample, sequenced in a study of Tregs in tolerant kidney transplant recipients. The data were produced by immunoSEQ multiplex PCR, yet TCRdb's version contains in-frame clones alone and is incomplete. The table gives roughly 48,000 clones; the top ten clones make up around 0.91% of it. The source was CD4+ T cells from blood, collected before the transplant. The receptors come from a human donor who received a combined kidney and bone marrow transplant.

About this clone: The CDR3 end falls 3 residues outside the read, so it is completed with the germline J gene. This sequence joins TRBV20-1 and TRBJ2-3; 9 bases line up with TRBD2. The CDR3 spans 17 residues. Germline V gene sequence: CDR1 DFQATT, CDR2 SNEGSKA (reference sequence). J lost 5 bases, V lost 5 bases, and 17 bases had no gene match. The CDR3 DNA, read in part, is TGCAGTGCTCCCACCCGGGGGGTAGCGGGAGACGGAGATACG. Amino acid sequence: CSAPTRGVAGDGDT. The full CDR3 is CSAPTRGVAGDGDTQYF.

Remarks on this clone: The read terminates 3 residues ahead of where the CDR3 ends, so the germline J gene completes it. The chain has TRBV5-1 and TRBJ2-2, with TRBD2 matching 10 bases. Per the germline V gene, CDR1 is SGHRS and CDR2 is YFSETQ. CDR3 size: 16 residues. The J segment lost 6 bases and the V segment lost 1 base, leaving 6 bases of the junction unmatched. This chain's CDR3 is CASSLLLAGEAGELFF. The sequenced part of the CDR3 DNA is TGCGCCAGCAGCTTGTTGCTAGCGGGAGAGGCCGGGGAG.

On this clone: Coverage ceases 3 residues before the CDR3 finishes, and the germline J gene fills in the end. V is TRBV7-3 and J is TRBJ2-2; 12 bases match TRBD2. V lost 5 bases, J lost 5 bases, and 6 bases stayed unmatched. There are 16 residues in the CDR3. CDR1 and CDR2 from the germline V gene are SGHTA and FQGTGA. The DNA read from the CDR3 is TGTGCCAGCAGCCCTAGCGGGAGGGCCGGAACCGGGGAG. Its protein is CASSPSGRAGTGE. The whole CDR3 sequence is CASSPSGRAGTGELFF.

With regard to this clone: Read sequence stops 3 residues before the CDR3 end, and the germline J gene provides the missing end. The chain couples TRBV30 to TRBJ1-4; unclear D gene. CDR1 is GTSNPN, CDR2 SVGIG, per germline (reference sequence). The CDR3 contains 14 residues. V was shortened by 2 bases and J by 3 bases, with 10 bases between the two germline ends. CDR3 region: CAWSSTQANEKLFF. The sequenced part of the CDR3 DNA is TGTGCCTGGAGTTCCACTCAGGCTAATGAAAAA. Drawing the rest from reference TRBV30 and TRBJ1-4, the complete variable domain is SQTIHQWPATLVQPVGSPLSLECTVEGTSNPNLYWYRQAAGRGLQLLFYSVGIGQISSEVPQNLSASRPQDRQFILSSKKLLLSDSGFYLCAWSSTQANEKLFFGSGTQLSVL.

Regarding this clone: Read coverage stops 3 residues before the CDR3 terminus; the germline J gene supplies the remainder. V gene TRBV7-6 combines with J gene TRBJ2-7; D possibly corresponds to TRBD1 (5 bases). This CDR3 is built from 16 residues. Germline V gene sequence: CDR1 SGHVS, CDR2 FNYEAQ. Trimming took off 0 bases at V and 3 bases at J, with 15 bases between the two ends. The sequenced CDR3 bases are TGTGCCAGCAGCTTAGCTCCCCAGACAGAACTCTACGAG. It specifies CASSLAPQTELYE. The full CDR3 reads CASSLAPQTELYEQYF.

A word on this clone: With the read ending 3 residues before the CDR3 end, the germline J gene is used to fill in that end. This chain uses TRBV5-1 with TRBJ2-5; 7 bases line up with TRBD2. The junction had 9 bases not matched to a gene; V was cut back by 5 bases and J by 2 bases. This CDR3 has 15 amino acids. Germline V CDR1 and CDR2: SGHRS, YFSETQ. The CDR3 bases that were read are TGCGCCAGCAGTGTCGGTGGGAGGGGTCAAGAGACC. Translating it yields CASSVGGRGQET. In full, the CDR3 is CASSVGGRGQETQYF.

In regard to this clone: Read data end 3 residues before the CDR3 end; the end is taken from the germline J gene. This rearrangement joins TRBV19 to TRBJ2-1, with 9 bases aligning to TRBD1. Per the germline V gene, CDR1 is LNHDA and CDR2 is SQIVND (reference sequence). CDR3 length: 13 residues. The CDR3 bases that were read are TGTGCAAGCGACAGGGGGAATAACAATGAG. Its protein is CASDRGNNNE. The whole CDR3 protein is CASDRGNNNEQFF.

A note on this clone: The sequenced fragment ends 3 residues before the CDR3 boundary, so the rest is inferred from the germline J gene. The rearrangement joins TRBV18 to TRBJ1-2, with TRBD1 as a possible D gene (5 bases). Trimming removed 2 bases at V and 3 bases at J, with 13 bases between. This CDR3 is built from 15 residues. The V gene's germline CDR1 is KGHSH and CDR2 LQKENI. CDR3 loop: CASSPAAGRDYGYTF. The CDR3 bases that were read are TGTGCCAGCTCACCAGCGGCAGGGAGGGACTATGGC. Looking up the rest from reference TRBV18 and TRBJ1-2 gives the full variable domain: NAGVMQNPRHLVRRRGQEARLRCSPMKGHSHVYWYRQLPEEGLKFMVYLQKENIIDESGMPKERFSAEFPKEGPSILRIQQVVRGDSAAYFCASSPAAGRDYGYTFGSGTRLTVV.

With respect to this clone: The read ends 3 residues before the CDR3 terminus; that terminus is restored from the germline J gene. The chain carries TRBV7-9 and TRBJ1-5; 8 bases are shared with TRBD1. Trimming took 5 bases from V and 5 from J; bases not matched to a gene: 5. Germline-derived CDR1 and CDR2 are SEHNR and FQNEAQ (reference sequence). The CDR3 is 14 residues long. This chain's CDR3 is CASSPDREDQPQHF. The CDR3 DNA, read in part, is TGTGCCAGCAGCCCGGACAGGGAGGATCAGCCC.

About this clone: Read data end 3 residues before the CDR3 end; the end is taken from the germline J gene. V usage is TRBV19 and J usage is TRBJ1-2; 10 bases agree with TRBD1. The ends lost 5 bases at V and 3 bases at J; junction bases unmatched: 6. This CDR3 comprises 15 residues. Germline V gene data show CDR1 as LNHDA and CDR2 as SQIVND (reference sequence). CDR3 bases read: TGTGCCAGTAGTTCTCCCGGGACAGGGGACTATGGC. It translates to CASSSPGTGDYG. The entire CDR3 sequence reads CASSSPGTGDYGYTF.

A remark on this clone: The read stops 3 residues short of the end of the CDR3; the missing end is completed from the germline J gene. The chain links TRBV6-1 to TRBJ2-7; weak D call: TRBD1 (6 bases). Germline lookup yields CDR1 MNHNS and CDR2 SASEGT. V dropped 0 bases and J dropped 2 bases, with 11 bases sitting between them. The CDR3 is made up of 15 amino acids. The CDR3 loop is CASSEARPGAYEQYF. Incomplete CDR3 DNA: TGTGCCAGCAGTGAAGCGCGCCCAGGGGCCTACGAG.

As regards this clone: The CDR3 is cut off 3 residues early in the read; its end comes from the germline J gene. The chain joins TRBV5-1 to TRBJ2-5; 7 bases are shared with TRBD1. CDR3 length: 14 residues. Unmatched junction bases numbered 6, after V lost 4 bases and J lost 3 bases. The V gene's germline CDR1 is SGHRS and CDR2 YFSETQ. The sequenced part of the CDR3 DNA is TGCGCCAGCAGCGGGGACAGAGCTGAAGAGACC. It specifies CASSGDRAEET. The whole CDR3 reads CASSGDRAEETQYF.

The sequenced CDR3 bases are TGTGCCAGCAGCTCATCCGGGACTGACAATCAGCCC. Translating it yields CASSSSGTDNQP. The entire CDR3 sequence reads CASSSSGTDNQPQHF. The rearrangement joins TRBV11-3 to TRBJ1-5, with D possibly TRBD1 on 5 matching bases. The CDR3 is cut off 3 residues early in the read; its end comes from the germline J gene. Germline CDR1 and CDR2: SGHNT and YENEEA. The CDR3 has 15 residues. V was trimmed by 4 bases and J by 3 bases, leaving 13 bases between them.

As for this clone: The missing CDR3 end, 3 residues past where the read stops, is filled in from the germline J gene. The gene calls are TRBV5-1 and TRBJ2-2; D possibly corresponds to TRBD2 (5 bases). The V end was cut by 2 bases, the J end by 1 base, with 6 bases between. The CDR3 extends over 14 amino acids. Per germline, CDR1 SGHRS and CDR2 YFSETQ. The part of the CDR3 DNA that was read is TGCGCCAGCAGCTTCCGGGGGAACACCGGGGAG. Translation gives CASSFRGNTGE. The CDR3, in full, reads CASSFRGNTGELFF.

To note about this clone: The read ends 3 residues before the CDR3 terminus; that terminus is restored from the germline J gene. The chain links TRBV18 to TRBJ1-1, with D possibly being TRBD1 (6 bases). Trimming cost V 4 bases and J 1 base, with 16 bases left between them. CDR1 is KGHSH, CDR2 LQKENI, per germline. CDR3 length equals 16 residues. CDR3 sequence reads: CASSLLTGAENTEAFF. CDR3 DNA (partial): TGTGCCAGCTCACTACTGACAGGAGCTGAGAACACTGAA.